The 9 T cell receptor beta chains given below trace back to one sample, sequenced in a study of blood T cell repertoires in COVID-19. Measured with immunoSEQ multiplex PCR; TCRdb has only the in-frame clones, and not every one. The table lists 100,000 to 150,000 clones, about 79% of them singletons. Sequencing was carried out using peripheral blood. The receptor set was obtained from a man aged 35 to 55 with active or convalescent COVID-19.

The chain joins TRBV5-1 to TRBJ1-1; D unclear. V gave up 0 bases and J gave up 0 bases, with 6 bases separating them. This CDR3 is built from 14 residues. Germline V gives CDR1 SGHRS, CDR2 YFSETQ. CDR3 protein: CASSLEPVNTEAFF. CDR3 coding DNA: TGCGCCAGCAGCTTGGAACCGGTGAACACTGAAGCTTTCTTT. The full variable domain, rest sourced from reference TRBV5-1 and TRBJ1-1, is KAGVTQTPRYLIKTRGQQVTLSCSPISGHRSVSWYQQTPGQGLQFLFEYFSETQRNKGNFPGRFSGRQFSNSRSEMNVSTLELGDSALYLCASSLEPVNTEAFFGQGTRLTVV.

V gene TRBV5-1 combines with J gene TRBJ1-1; TRBD1 matches at 8 bases. CDR3 length: 15 amino acids. V shed 3 bases and J 3 bases; nucleotides not matched to a gene: 7. The germline V gene encodes CDR1 SGHRS and CDR2 YFSETQ. DNA for the CDR3: TGCGCCAGCAGCTCGAGACAGGGGATGGACACTGAAGCTTTCTTT. Translation gives CASSSRQGMDTEAFF.

The genes are TRBV2 and TRBJ2-7; D is unresolved. Germline V gives CDR1 SNHLY, CDR2 FYNNEI. CDR3 size: 13 residues. Deletions cut 2 bases from V and 2 bases from J, with 7 bases between. CDR3 sequence (DNA): TGTGCCAGCAGTGAAACTACCCCCTACGAGCAGTACTTC. It is translated as CASSETTPYEQYF.

The chain couples TRBV6-5 to TRBJ1-3, with TRBD1 identical over 7 bases. Trimming took 0 bases from V and 2 from J; bases not matched to a gene: 1. Germline V gives CDR1 MNHEY, CDR2 SVGAGI. This CDR3 spans 15 amino acids. CDR3 loop: CASSYSTGTGNTIYF. The CDR3 DNA reads as TGTGCCAGCAGTTACTCGACAGGGACTGGAAACACCATATATTTT.

CDR3 sequence (DNA): TGTGCCAGCAGCCCTAGCGGGGGGGCCGGGGAGCAGTTCTTC. Its translation is CASSPSGGAGEQFF. V and J are TRBV3-1 (or the pseudogene TRBV3-2) and TRBJ2-1; 12 bases are shared with TRBD2. Germline CDR1 LGHDT, CDR2 YNNKEL (reference sequence). The ends lost 4 bases at V and 10 bases at J; junction bases unmatched: 5. The CDR3 has 14 amino acids.

The rearrangement joins TRBV5-4 to TRBJ2-3, with 8 bases matching TRBD2. From germline, CDR1 is SGHNT and CDR2 YYREEE (reference sequence). This CDR3 is 16 amino acids long. The trim removed 1 base at V and 5 bases at J, leaving 9 bases unmatched. The CDR3 here is CASSLTSGPLLDTQYF. The CDR3 nucleotides are TGTGCCAGCAGCTTGACTAGCGGTCCCCTATTAGATACGCAGTATTTT. Variable domain in full (rest from reference TRBV5-4 and TRBJ2-3): ETGVTQSPTHLIKTRGQQVTLRCSSQSGHNTVSWYQQALGQGPQFIFQYYREEENGRGNFPPRFSGLQFPNYSSELNVNALELDDSALYLCASSLTSGPLLDTQYFGPGTRLTVL.

There are a few counts of this clone. The rearrangement links TRBV7-2 to TRBJ1-3, with 8 bases aligning to TRBD1. CDR1 is SGHTA, CDR2 FQGNSA, per germline. The J segment lost 11 bases and the V segment lost 6 bases, leaving 12 bases of the junction unmatched. This CDR3 is 14 amino acids long. Written as DNA, the CDR3 is TGTGCCAGCAGACAAAGGGGACAGGATTCGGCCATATATTTT. It specifies CASRQRGQDSAIYF. Complete variable domain (other parts from reference TRBV7-2 and TRBJ1-3): GAGVSQSPSNKVTEKGKDVELRCDPISGHTALYWYRQSLGQGLEFLIYFQGNSAPDKSGLPSDRFSAERTGGSVSTLTIQRTQQEDSAVYLCASRQRGQDSAIYFGEGSWLTVV.

The V call is TRBV28, the J call TRBJ2-1; D not resolved. This CDR3 is 11 amino acids long. The V end was cut by 5 bases, the J end by 4 bases, with 3 bases between. The germline gives CDR1 MDHEN, CDR2 SYDVKM. CDR3 sequence reads: CASSTYNEQFF. Written as DNA, the CDR3 is TGTGCCAGCAGTACTTACAATGAGCAGTTCTTC. The full variable domain, completed using reference TRBV28 and TRBJ2-1, is DVKVTQSSRYLVKRTGEKVFLECVQDMDHENMFWYRQDPGLGLRLIYFSYDVKMKEKGDIPEGYSVSREKKERFSLILESASTNQTSMYLCASSTYNEQFFGPGTRLTVL.

This clone was seen a few times. The V gene is TRBV18, the J gene TRBJ1-1, with D possibly TRBD1 on 6 matching bases. The germline V and J ends were trimmed by 4 bases and 4 bases, with 13 bases remaining between them. Per germline, CDR1 KGHSH and CDR2 LQKENI. The CDR3 has 14 amino acids. CDR3 nucleotide sequence: TGTGCCAGCTCACAGAAGGGGGGGAGCACTGAAGCTTTCTTT. It translates to CASSQKGGSTEAFF.